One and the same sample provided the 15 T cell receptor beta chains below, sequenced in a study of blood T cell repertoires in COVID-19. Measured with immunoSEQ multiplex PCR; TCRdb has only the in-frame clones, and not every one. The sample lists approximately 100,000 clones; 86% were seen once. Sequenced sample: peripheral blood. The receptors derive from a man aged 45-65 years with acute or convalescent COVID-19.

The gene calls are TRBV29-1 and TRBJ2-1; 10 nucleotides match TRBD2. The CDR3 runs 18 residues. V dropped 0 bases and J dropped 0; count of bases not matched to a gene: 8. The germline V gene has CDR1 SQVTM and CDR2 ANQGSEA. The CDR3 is CSVEEGLAGAHSYNEQFF. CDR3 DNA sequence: TGCAGCGTTGAAGAAGGGCTAGCGGGAGCACACTCCTACAATGAGCAGTTCTTC.

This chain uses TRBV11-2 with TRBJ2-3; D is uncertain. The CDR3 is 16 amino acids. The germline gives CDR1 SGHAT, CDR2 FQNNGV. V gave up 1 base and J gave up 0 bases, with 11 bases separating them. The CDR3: CASSLGHSRSTDTQYF. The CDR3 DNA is TGTGCCAGCAGCTTAGGCCACAGCCGGAGCACAGATACGCAGTATTTT.

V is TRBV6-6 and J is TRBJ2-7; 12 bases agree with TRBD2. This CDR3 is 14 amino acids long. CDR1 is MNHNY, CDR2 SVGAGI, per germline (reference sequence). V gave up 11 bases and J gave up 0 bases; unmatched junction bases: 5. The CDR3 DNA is TGTGCCGGCGCGACTAGCGGGAGCTCCTACGAGCAGTACTTC. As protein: CAGATSGSSYEQYF.

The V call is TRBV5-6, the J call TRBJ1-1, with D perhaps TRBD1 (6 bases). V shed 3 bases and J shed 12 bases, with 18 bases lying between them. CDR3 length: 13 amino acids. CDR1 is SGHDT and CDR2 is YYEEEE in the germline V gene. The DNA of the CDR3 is TGTGCCAGCAGCTATCTGGGGGCGGGGGCATCTTTCTTT. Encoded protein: CASSYLGAGASFF.

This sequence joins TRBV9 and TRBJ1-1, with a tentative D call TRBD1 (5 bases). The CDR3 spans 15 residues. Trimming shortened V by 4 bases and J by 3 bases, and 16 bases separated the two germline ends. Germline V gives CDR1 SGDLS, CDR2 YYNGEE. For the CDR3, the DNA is TGTGCCAGCAGCCCGGGGACTGTGGGGGACACTGAAGCTTTCTTT. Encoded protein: CASSPGTVGDTEAFF.

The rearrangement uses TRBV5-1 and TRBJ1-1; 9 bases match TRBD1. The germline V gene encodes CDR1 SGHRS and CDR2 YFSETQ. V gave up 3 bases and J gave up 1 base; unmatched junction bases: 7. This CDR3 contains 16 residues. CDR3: CASSSGTGSGNTEAFF. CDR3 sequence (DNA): TGCGCCAGCAGCTCCGGGACAGGGTCTGGGAACACTGAAGCTTTCTTT.

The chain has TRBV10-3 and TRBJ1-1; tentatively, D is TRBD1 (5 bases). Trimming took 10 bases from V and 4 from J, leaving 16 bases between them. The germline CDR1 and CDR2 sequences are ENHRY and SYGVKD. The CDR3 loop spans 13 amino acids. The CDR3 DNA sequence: TGTGCCAGCGACCAGGGATCAGGCACTGAAGCTTTCTTT. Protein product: CASDQGSGTEAFF.

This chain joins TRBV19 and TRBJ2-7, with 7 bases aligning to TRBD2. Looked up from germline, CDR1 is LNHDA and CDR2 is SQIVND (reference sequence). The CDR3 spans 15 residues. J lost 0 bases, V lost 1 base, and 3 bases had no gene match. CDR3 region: CASSIASGDSYEQYF. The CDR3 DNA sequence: TGTGCCAGTAGTATAGCTAGCGGAGACTCCTACGAGCAGTACTTC. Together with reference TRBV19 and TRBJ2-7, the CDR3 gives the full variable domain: DGGITQSPKYLFRKEGQNVTLSCEQNLNHDAMYWYRQDPGQGLRLIYYSQIVNDFQKGDIAEGYSVSREKKESFPLTVTSAQKNPTAFYLCASSIASGDSYEQYFGPGTRLTVT.

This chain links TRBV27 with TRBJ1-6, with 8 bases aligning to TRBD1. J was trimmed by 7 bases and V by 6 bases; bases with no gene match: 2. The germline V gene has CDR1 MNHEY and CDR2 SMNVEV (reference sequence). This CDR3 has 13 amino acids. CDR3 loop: CASRRTGNSPLHF. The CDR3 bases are TGTGCCAGCAGACGGACAGGGAATTCACCCCTCCACTTT.

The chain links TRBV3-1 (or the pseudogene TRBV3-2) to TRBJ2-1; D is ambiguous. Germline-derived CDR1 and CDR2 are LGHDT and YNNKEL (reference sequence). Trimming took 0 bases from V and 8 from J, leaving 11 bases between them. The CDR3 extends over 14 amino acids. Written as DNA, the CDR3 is TGTGCCAGCAGCCAAGATTATGAGGCAGATGAGCAGTTCTTC. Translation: CASSQDYEADEQFF.

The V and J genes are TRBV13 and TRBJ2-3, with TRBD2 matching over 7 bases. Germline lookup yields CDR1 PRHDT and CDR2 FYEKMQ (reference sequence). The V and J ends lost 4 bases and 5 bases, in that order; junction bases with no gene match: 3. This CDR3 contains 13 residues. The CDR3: CASSWGGRDTQYF. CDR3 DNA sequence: TGTGCCAGCAGCTGGGGCGGGAGAGATACGCAGTATTTT.

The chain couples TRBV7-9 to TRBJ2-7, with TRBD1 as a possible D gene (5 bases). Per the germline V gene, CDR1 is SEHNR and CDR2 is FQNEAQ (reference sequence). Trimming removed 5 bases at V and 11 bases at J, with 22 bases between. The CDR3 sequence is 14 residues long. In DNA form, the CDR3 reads TGTGCCAGCAGCGCTCAGGGTGGCTACGGTTCGGAGTACTTC. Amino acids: CASSAQGGYGSEYF.

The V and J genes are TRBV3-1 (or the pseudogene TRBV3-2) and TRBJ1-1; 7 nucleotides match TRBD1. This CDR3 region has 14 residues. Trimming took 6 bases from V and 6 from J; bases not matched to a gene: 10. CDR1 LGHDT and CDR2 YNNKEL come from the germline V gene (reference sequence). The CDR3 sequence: CASRDSGGRAEAFF. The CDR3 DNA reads TGTGCCAGCAGGGATTCAGGGGGAAGGGCTGAAGCTTTCTTT.

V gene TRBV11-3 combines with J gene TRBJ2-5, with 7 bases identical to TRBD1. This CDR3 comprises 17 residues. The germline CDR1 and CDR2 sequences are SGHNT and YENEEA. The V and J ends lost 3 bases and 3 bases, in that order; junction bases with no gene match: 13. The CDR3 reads CASSFRLIGGLEETQYF. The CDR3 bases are TGTGCCAGCAGCTTCCGGTTAATAGGGGGCTTGGAAGAGACCCAGTACTTC.

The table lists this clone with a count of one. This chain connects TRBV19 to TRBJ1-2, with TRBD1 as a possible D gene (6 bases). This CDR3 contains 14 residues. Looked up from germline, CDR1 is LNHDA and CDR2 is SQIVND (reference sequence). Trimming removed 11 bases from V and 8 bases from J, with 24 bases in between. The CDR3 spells CAARQRGHRGGYTF. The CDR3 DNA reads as TGTGCCGCCCGGCAGCGGGGGCATAGGGGGGGCTACACCTTC.